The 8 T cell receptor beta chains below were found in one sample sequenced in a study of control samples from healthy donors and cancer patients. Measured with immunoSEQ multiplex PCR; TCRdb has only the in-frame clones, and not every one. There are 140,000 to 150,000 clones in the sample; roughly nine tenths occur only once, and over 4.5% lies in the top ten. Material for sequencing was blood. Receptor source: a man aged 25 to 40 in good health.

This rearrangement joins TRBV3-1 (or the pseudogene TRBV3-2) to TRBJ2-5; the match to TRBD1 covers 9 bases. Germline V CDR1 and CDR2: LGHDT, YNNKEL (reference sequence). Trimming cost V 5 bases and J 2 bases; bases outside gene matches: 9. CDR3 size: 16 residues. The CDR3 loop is CASSYRGRGGQETQYF. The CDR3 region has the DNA TGTGCCAGCAGCTACAGGGGGCGAGGAGGTCAAGAGACCCAGTACTTC.

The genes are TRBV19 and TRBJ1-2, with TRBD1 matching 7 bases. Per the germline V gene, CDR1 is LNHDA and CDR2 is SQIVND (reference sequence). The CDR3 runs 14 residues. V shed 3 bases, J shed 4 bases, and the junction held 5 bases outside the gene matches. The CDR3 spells CASSIKTGIYGYTF. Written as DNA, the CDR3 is TGTGCCAGTAGTATCAAGACAGGGATCTATGGCTACACCTTC.

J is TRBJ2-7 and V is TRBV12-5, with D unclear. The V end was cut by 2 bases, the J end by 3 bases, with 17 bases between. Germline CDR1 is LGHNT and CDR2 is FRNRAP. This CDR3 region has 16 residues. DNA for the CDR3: TGTGCTAGTGGTTTGCTCCCCCCCCGCGGCCACTACGAGCAGTACTTC. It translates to CASGLLPPRGHYEQYF.

For the CDR3, the DNA is TGTGCCACCAGTGATCCAGACAGGGCCGAGCAGTACTTC. Amino acids: CATSDPDRAEQYF. The chain carries TRBV24-1 and TRBJ2-7, with 7 bases identical to TRBD1. This CDR3 spans 13 amino acids. With 3 bases clipped from V and 6 bases from J, the junction kept 4 bases outside the gene matches. Germline V gene lookup returns CDR1 KGHDR and CDR2 SFDVKD.

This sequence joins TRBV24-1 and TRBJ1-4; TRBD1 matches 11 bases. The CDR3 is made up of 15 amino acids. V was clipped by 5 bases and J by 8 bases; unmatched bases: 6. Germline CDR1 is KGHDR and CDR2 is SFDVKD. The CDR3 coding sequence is TGTGCCACCAGTGGCGGGACAGGGGGTCGAGAAAAACTGTTTTTT. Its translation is CATSGGTGGREKLFF.

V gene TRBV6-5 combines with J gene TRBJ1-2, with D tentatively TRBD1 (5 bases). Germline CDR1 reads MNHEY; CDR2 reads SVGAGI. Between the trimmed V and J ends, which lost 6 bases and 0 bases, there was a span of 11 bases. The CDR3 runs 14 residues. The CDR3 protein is CASRAGISNYGYTF. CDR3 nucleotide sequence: TGTGCCAGCAGAGCAGGGATCTCTAACTATGGCTACACCTTC.

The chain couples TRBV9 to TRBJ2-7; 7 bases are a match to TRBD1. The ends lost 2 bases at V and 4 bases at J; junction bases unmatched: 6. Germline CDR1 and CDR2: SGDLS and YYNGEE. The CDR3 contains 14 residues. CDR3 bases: TGTGCCAGCAGCGTGGGGGACAGCCTATACGAGCAGTACTTC. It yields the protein CASSVGDSLYEQYF.

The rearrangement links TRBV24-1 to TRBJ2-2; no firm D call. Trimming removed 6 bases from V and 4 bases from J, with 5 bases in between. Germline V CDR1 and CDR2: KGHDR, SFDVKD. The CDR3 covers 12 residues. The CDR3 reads CATSPPTGELFF. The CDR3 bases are TGTGCCACCAGTCCCCCCACCGGGGAGCTGTTTTTT.